These 15 T cell receptor beta chains share one sample of origin, sequenced in a study of cytomegalovirus exposure and HLA in healthy donors. The PCR was carried out with 60 Vbeta primers and 13 Jbeta primers. Only in-frame clones appear in the TCRdb table, and some are missing; sequencing was by immunoSEQ multiplex PCR. This sample has about 200,000 clones; roughly 79% occur once, and the top ten carry roughly 2%. Sample: PBMCs. These TCRs come from a man aged 25-45 years in good health and CMV-seronegative.

J is TRBJ1-2 and V is TRBV29-1, with TRBD1 as a possible D gene (5 bases). V was cut by 6 bases and J by 5 bases, with 7 bases left in between. This CDR3 is 10 amino acids long. Germline assignment: CDR1 SQVTM and CDR2 ANQGSEA. Written as DNA, the CDR3 is TGCAGCGTCTCAGGGTATGGCTACACCTTC. It specifies CSVSGYGYTF.

The chain links TRBV5-1 to TRBJ1-2, with a weak D call TRBD1 (6 bases). The ends were cut back, 4 bases at V and 4 bases at J, with 8 bases in the middle. The CDR3 runs to 12 residues. Germline CDR1 is SGHRS and CDR2 is YFSETQ. DNA of the CDR3: TGCGCCAGCAGCCCGGACAGCTATGGCTACACCTTC. It specifies CASSPDSYGYTF.

The rearrangement joins TRBV6-5 to TRBJ1-1; tentatively, D is TRBD1 (5 bases). The V end lost 5 bases, the J end lost 5 bases, and 12 bases lay between the germline ends. The CDR3 has 13 amino acids. Per germline, CDR1 MNHEY and CDR2 SVGAGI. The DNA for the CDR3 is TGTGCCAGCAGTAACGGGGGGGGAACTGAAGCTTTCTTT. Translation: CASSNGGGTEAFF.

This sequence joins TRBV2 and TRBJ2-7; 7 positions agree with TRBD1. The V and J ends lost 4 bases and 7 bases, in that order; junction bases with no gene match: 16. CDR1 and CDR2 (germline): SNHLY, FYNNEI. This CDR3 region has 16 residues. CDR3: CASSGTGTVPTGEQYF. The CDR3 DNA is TGTGCCAGCAGTGGTACCGGGACAGTCCCGACGGGGGAGCAGTACTTC. Full variable domain (remainder filled in from reference TRBV2 and TRBJ2-7): EPEVTQTPSHQVTQMGQEVILRCVPISNHLYFYWYRQILGQKVEFLVSFYNNEISEKSEIFDDQFSVERPDGSNFTLKIRSTKLEDSAMYFCASSGTGTVPTGEQYFGPGTRLTVT.

V gene TRBV2 combines with J gene TRBJ2-7; D is ambiguous. V dropped 4 bases and J dropped 10 bases, with 17 bases sitting between them. The CDR3 runs to 13 residues. The V gene's germline CDR1 is SNHLY and CDR2 FYNNEI. CDR3: CASSVMGTSIQYF. In DNA, the CDR3 is TGTGCCAGCAGTGTAATGGGCACCAGTATCCAGTACTTC.

V is TRBV19 and J is TRBJ2-1; the match to TRBD2 covers 13 bases. This CDR3 contains 15 residues. From germline, CDR1 is LNHDA and CDR2 SQIVND (reference sequence). Losses at the gene ends were 5 bases for V and 9 bases for J; bases not matched to a gene: 7. CDR3 DNA sequence: TGTGCCAGTAGTGCACTAGCGGGAGGGCCCGGTGAGCAGTTCTTC. This encodes CASSALAGGPGEQFF.

V usage is TRBV2 and J usage is TRBJ2-1, with 7 nucleotides matching TRBD2. Germline V gene data show CDR1 as SNHLY and CDR2 as FYNNEI. V was clipped by 8 bases and J by 6 bases; unmatched bases: 10. CDR3 size: 14 residues. CDR3 bases: TGTGCCAGCTCGCTACTAGCGCCCCCCAATGAGCAGTTCTTC. This gives the protein CASSLLAPPNEQFF.

V is TRBV28 and J is TRBJ1-5; D is uncertain. Trimming shortened V by 3 bases and J by 2 bases, and 11 bases separated the two germline ends. Germline loops: CDR1 MDHEN, CDR2 SYDVKM. The CDR3 contains 15 residues. This CDR3 reads CASSFIAVGNQPQHF. The CDR3 DNA reads as TGTGCCAGCAGTTTTATAGCCGTGGGCAATCAGCCCCAGCATTTT.

The chain has TRBV18 and TRBJ2-3; 8 nucleotides agree with TRBD2. CDR1 is KGHSH, CDR2 LQKENI, per germline. Trimming took 3 bases from V and 5 from J; bases not matched to a gene: 13. The CDR3 contains 17 residues. The CDR3 reads CASSPLGSGRALDTQYF. The CDR3 nucleotides are TGTGCCAGCTCACCGTTAGGGTCCGGGAGGGCCTTAGATACGCAGTATTTT.

This chain joins TRBV28 and TRBJ2-7; the match to TRBD2 covers 7 bases. The germline V gene encodes CDR1 MDHEN and CDR2 SYDVKM. The CDR3 has 14 amino acids. Trimming at V came to 7 bases and at J to 2 bases, leaving 8 bases not matched to a gene. CDR3 region: CASTPGGAAYEQYF. The CDR3 bases are TGTGCCAGCACCCCGGGAGGTGCGGCCTACGAGCAGTACTTC.

J is TRBJ1-5 and V is TRBV28; 8 nucleotides match TRBD1. Germline-derived CDR1 and CDR2 are MDHEN and SYDVKM. This CDR3 spans 18 amino acids. Trimming removed 5 bases from V and 0 bases from J; junction bases left unmatched: 12. CDR3 coding DNA: TGTGCCAGCAGTCTGCAGGGGGCTCGGATAATTAGCAATCAGCCCCAGCATTTT. It yields the protein CASSLQGARIISNQPQHF.

This chain uses TRBV27 with TRBJ2-3; tentative D call: TRBD1 (6 bases). CDR1 is MNHEY, CDR2 SMNVEV, per germline (reference sequence). V lost 2 bases and J 5 bases, leaving 11 bases between the germline ends. The CDR3 length is 14 residues. CDR3 DNA sequence: TGTGCCAGCAGTTTAGTCCTACAGGGAGATACGCAGTATTTT. Protein product: CASSLVLQGDTQYF.

This clone has just one count. V is TRBV5-6 and J is TRBJ2-7, with TRBD1 as a possible D gene (6 bases). Germline CDR1 is SGHDT and CDR2 is YYEEEE. Trimming cost V 2 bases and J 4 bases, with 13 bases left between them. This CDR3 has 14 residues. The chain's CDR3 is CASSFTGSKYEQYF. The CDR3 region has the DNA TGTGCCAGCAGCTTTACAGGGTCAAAGTACGAGCAGTACTTC.

The CDR3 DNA reads TGTGCCAGCAGCAAAACCGGGACAGGGCTCAATGAGCAGTTCTTC. It is translated as CASSKTGTGLNEQFF. This sequence joins TRBV28 and TRBJ2-1; 9 bases agree with TRBD1. V shed 6 bases and J 6 bases; nucleotides not matched to a gene: 9. CDR1 and CDR2 (germline): MDHEN, SYDVKM. The CDR3 totals 15 residues.

The chain is built from TRBV25-1 and TRBJ2-7; 10 positions match TRBD2. The better agreement between TRBJ2-5 and the DNA end casts doubt on the J call. Germline V gene data show CDR1 as MGHDK and CDR2 as SYGVNS. This CDR3 is built from 16 residues. The CDR3, as DNA: TGTGCCAGCAGTGAAGGTAGCGGGAGGCTCGAAGAGACCCAGTACTTC. This encodes CASSEGSGRLEETQYF.